Here is one T cell receptor (beta chain) with its context. Its cognate antigen is unknown. This sample stems from a study of T cell responses to AZD1222 COVID-19 vaccine. About the study: The study pooled second doses at about 4 or about 12 weeks. Study-level points and caveats: Sampled repertoires all dated from after the peak T cell response. The CD4 TCRs associated with vaccination extended across spike and predominated at 160-218 and 743-854.

Profiled with immunoSEQ multiplex PCR; TCRdb holds only in-frame clones, not every one. The sample yields 150,000 to 200,000 clones, 85% to 95% seen once. The ends lost 1 base at V and 2 bases at J; junction bases unmatched: 2. Germline V gives CDR1 SEHNR, CDR2 FQNEAQ (reference sequence). The CDR3 length is 14 residues. The clonotype was recovered from an adult in good health. The rearrangement joins TRBV7-9 to TRBJ2-7; TRBD1 matches at 7 bases. Sequenced material: peripheral blood, taken on day 0 of AZD1222 vaccination. The CDR3 DNA sequence: TGTGCCAGCAGCTTAGGACAGGGCGCCTACGAGCAGTACTTC. Translated, it gives CASSLGQGAYEQYF.